The clone carrying this T cell receptor (beta chain) was detected many times. Its specificity is not known. Total RNA extracted from each sample amounted to at least 6 micrograms. This entry comes from a study of blood T cells in healthy people across ages. The study's findings and limits: Naive and antigen-experienced cells were not separated, limiting conclusive comparison. Observed TCR beta diversity per million T cells went down as age went up. This fall followed a roughly linear course with age.

J lost 8 bases, V lost 3 bases, and 5 bases had no gene match. Germline V CDR1 and CDR2: DFQATT, SNEGSKA (reference sequence). The CDR3 length is 13 residues. Next came a second PCR, run for roughly 6 to 11 cycles, which used a sample-barcoded 5' primer along with a J-beta primer mix. Using its own MiXCR run on the 5' RACE reads, TCRdb lists one record per CDR3 protein. The data show hundreds of thousands of distinct CDR3 sequences, with approximately 31% seen just once and just over 15% held by the top ten. V is TRBV20-1 and J is TRBJ1-2; 11 nucleotides line up with TRBD1. The TCR originated in an elderly woman in good health. Sequencing was carried out using blood. The CDR3, as DNA: TGCAGTGCTAGCTGGACAGGGGGCGACGGCTACACCTTC. It yields the protein CSASWTGGDGYTF.